These T cell receptor beta chains were read from a single sample in a study of identical twins. TCRdb passed the 5' RACE reads through MiXCR, listing each CDR3 protein once. The profile covers under 350,000 distinct CDR3 sequences, with 8.5% to 9.5% appearing a single time and roughly 7% taken by the ten largest. These sequences were also reported in another study, on yellow fever vaccine responses in identical twins.

The sequencing sample was made of CD8+ T cells sorted from blood. The receptor set was obtained from a woman aged 18-30 years in good health. The CDR3 runs from the conserved cysteine through the conserved F or W. A D gene is named only where the DNA matches it firmly. Clone size is given for some rows only: seen once, a few or many times, or a class if the clone is expanded.

16,many,TRBJ2-5,TRBV11-2,TRBD1,CASSSPFDRGGETQYF,TGTGCCAGCAGCTCCCCTTTCGACAGGGGTGGAGAGACCCAGTACTTC
13,many,TRBJ2-5,TRBV29-1,.,CSVVQGRQETQYF,TGCAGCGTTGTACAGGGACGACAAGAGACCCAGTACTTC
13,few,TRBJ2-7,TRBV20-1,TRBD2,CSARPAGTYEQYF,TGCAGTGCTAGACCAGCGGGGACCTACGAGCAGTACTTC
15,.,TRBJ2-5,TRBV28,.,CASSLPPGLEETQYF,TGTGCCAGCAGTCTCCCCCCCGGGTTGGAAGAGACCCAGTACTTC
15,many,TRBJ2-3,TRBV27,TRBD1,CASSLAGGDTDTQYF,TGTGCCAGCAGTTTAGCAGGGGGTGACACAGATACGCAGTATTTT
17,few,TRBJ2-1,TRBV7-6,.,CASSSPAKGLSYNEQFF,TGTGCCAGCAGCTCACCGGCGAAGGGGCTTTCCTACAATGAGCAGTTCTTC
12,few,TRBJ1-1,TRBV30,.,CAWSVVGSEAFF,TGTGCCTGGAGTGTAGTTGGCAGTGAAGCTTTCTTT
16,few,TRBJ2-3,TRBV20-1,TRBD2,CSAAGGADTSTDTQYF,TGCAGTGCTGCGGGGGGGGCGGATACTAGCACAGATACGCAGTATTTT
14,few,TRBJ1-5,TRBV20-1,.,CSARDQRENQPQHF,TGCAGTGCTAGAGATCAAAGGGAGAATCAGCCCCAGCATTTT
15,.,TRBJ2-2,TRBV9,.,CASSVLASNTGELFF,TGTGCCAGCAGCGTACTAGCTTCTAACACCGGGGAGCTGTTTTTT
15,.,TRBJ1-1,TRBV14,.,CASSLLPASYTEAFF,TGTGCCAGCAGCCTTCTCCCGGCCAGTTACACTGAAGCTTTCTTT
12,.,TRBJ2-1,TRBV15,TRBD2,CATSLGLAEQFF,TGTGCCACCAGCTTAGGACTAGCGGAGCAGTTCTTC
14,few,TRBJ2-2,TRBV28,TRBD1,CASRLDRDSRELFF,TGTGCCAGCAGACTGGACAGGGATTCCAGGGAGCTGTTTTTT
16,many,TRBJ2-2,TRBV6-1,TRBD1,CASSRKTGTGSGELFF,TGTGCCAGCAGTAGAAAAACCGGGACAGGGTCCGGGGAGCTGTTTTTT
14,many,TRBJ2-1,TRBV6-1,.,CASSPGVSYNEQFF,TGTGCCAGCAGCCCCGGGGTCTCCTACAATGAGCAGTTCTTC
13,.,TRBJ2-2,TRBV6-4,.,CASSLGSTGELFF,TGTGCCAGCAGTCTGGGATCCACAGGGGAGCTGTTTTTT
14,many,TRBJ2-1,TRBV29-1,.,CSVEAPWRGDEQFF,TGCAGCGTTGAAGCCCCTTGGAGGGGGGATGAGCAGTTCTTC
17,many,TRBJ2-1,TRBV5-1,TRBD1,CASSLAGTGGVTDEQFF,TGCGCCAGCAGCTTGGCAGGGACAGGGGGCGTCACGGATGAGCAGTTCTTC
15,few,TRBJ2-7,TRBV11-2,.,CASSLDREFGYEQYF,TGTGCCAGCAGCTTAGACCGGGAGTTCGGTTACGAGCAGTACTTC
15,many,TRBJ2-1,TRBV6-5,.,CASSYQPGSYNEQFF,TGTGCCAGCAGTTACCAACCGGGCTCCTACAATGAGCAGTTCTTC
15,few,TRBJ2-7,TRBV7-2,TRBD1,CASSNDETGTYEQYF,TGTGCCAGCAGTAACGATGAGACAGGGACCTACGAGCAGTACTTC
15,many,TRBJ1-2,TRBV6-2/TRBV6-3,TRBD1,CASSTRTGPNYGYTF,TGTGCCAGCAGTACCCGGACAGGACCTAACTATGGCTACACCTTC
12,many,TRBJ2-5,TRBV29-1,.,CSVITGTETQYF,TGCAGCGTTATAACAGGGACGGAGACCCAGTACTTC
15,many,TRBJ2-3,TRBV7-9,.,CASSPPPPSGLGQYF,TGTGCCAGCAGCCCACCTCCCCCATCGGGGCTGGGGCAGTATTTT
15,.,TRBJ2-5,TRBV5-1,.,CASSLVGRNQETQYF,TGCGCCAGCAGCTTGGTAGGGCGTAATCAAGAGACCCAGTACTTC
12,many,TRBJ2-5,TRBV18,.,CASSPPEETQYF,TGTGCCAGCTCACCACCGGAGGAGACCCAGTACTTC
17,.,TRBJ2-3,TRBV7-6,.,CASSHPMEGAVADTQYF,TGTGCCAGCAGCCACCCAATGGAGGGGGCTGTTGCAGATACGCAGTATTTT
13,.,TRBJ2-7,TRBV12-3/TRBV12-4,TRBD2,CASGPEGGLEQYF,TGTGCCAGCGGGCCGGAGGGAGGGCTCGAGCAGTACTTC
16,many,TRBJ2-5,TRBV6-1,.,CASSTLGYRTGETQYF,TGTGCCAGCAGCACGCTAGGGTATCGGACCGGGGAGACCCAGTACTTC
16,many,TRBJ1-4,TRBV5-6,TRBD1,CASSLGQGARGEKLFF,TGTGCCAGCAGCTTGGGGCAGGGGGCCCGAGGTGAAAAACTGTTTTTT
15,.,TRBJ2-1,TRBV4-1,TRBD2,CASSPELAGRGEQFF,TGCGCCAGCAGCCCAGAACTAGCGGGTAGGGGTGAGCAGTTCTTC
16,.,TRBJ2-7,TRBV30,TRBD1,CAWFDAEGTDSYEQYF,TGTGCCTGGTTTGATGCCGAGGGGACAGACTCCTACGAGCAGTACTTC
14,.,TRBJ1-2,TRBV6-1,.,CASSPRGGNYGYTF,TGTGCCAGCAGTCCCCGAGGGGGTAACTATGGCTACACCTTC
15,few,TRBJ2-1,TRBV6-2/TRBV6-3,TRBD2,CASSWSGRAYNEQFF,TGTGCCAGCAGTTGGAGTGGGAGGGCCTACAATGAGCAGTTCTTC
13,.,TRBJ2-1,TRBV24-1,.,CATSDLLGYEQFF,TGTGCCACCAGTGATTTATTGGGGTATGAGCAGTTCTTC
15,few,TRBJ2-1,TRBV9,.,CASSYQPGAYNEQFF,TGTGCCAGCAGCTATCAGCCAGGGGCCTACAATGAGCAGTTCTTC